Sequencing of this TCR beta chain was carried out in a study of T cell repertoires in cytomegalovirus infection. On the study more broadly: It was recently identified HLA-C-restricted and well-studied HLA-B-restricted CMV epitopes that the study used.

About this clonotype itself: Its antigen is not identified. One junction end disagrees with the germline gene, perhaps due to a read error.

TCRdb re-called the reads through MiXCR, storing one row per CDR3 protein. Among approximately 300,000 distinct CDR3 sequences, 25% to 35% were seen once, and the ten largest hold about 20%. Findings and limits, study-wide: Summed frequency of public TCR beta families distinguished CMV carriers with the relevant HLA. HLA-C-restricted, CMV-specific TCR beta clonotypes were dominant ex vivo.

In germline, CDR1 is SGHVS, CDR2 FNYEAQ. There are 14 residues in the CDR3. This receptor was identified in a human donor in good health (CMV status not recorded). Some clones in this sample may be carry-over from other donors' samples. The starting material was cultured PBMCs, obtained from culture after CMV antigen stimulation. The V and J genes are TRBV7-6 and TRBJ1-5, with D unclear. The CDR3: CASSLGTLNQHQHF. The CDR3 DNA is TGTGCCAGCAGCTTAGGGACCCTTAATCAGCACCAGCATTTT. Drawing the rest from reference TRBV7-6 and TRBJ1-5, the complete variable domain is GAGVSQSPRYKVTKRGQDVALRCDPISGHVSLYWYRQALGQGPEFLTYFNYEAQQDKSGLPNDRFSAERPEGSISTLTIQRTEQRDSAMYRCASSLGTLNQHQHFGDGTRLSIL.